This T cell receptor beta chain was identified in a study of blood T cell repertoires in COVID-19. At the level of the study: Acute and convalescent COVID-19 specimens originated in the United States, Italy and Spain.

Repertoires were generated with immunoSEQ multiplex PCR, while TCRdb's copy carries only in-frame clones and drops some. This table holds about 39,000 clones, about 80% found once. Germline V gene data show CDR1 as SEHNR and CDR2 as FQNEAQ (reference sequence). V was pared by 6 bases and J by 3 bases, with 14 bases between. The CDR3 has 14 amino acids. The rearrangement uses TRBV7-9 and TRBJ1-1; D gene ambiguous. The sequenced sample was peripheral blood. This clonotype was obtained from a man aged 70-80 years with active or convalescent COVID-19. DNA for the CDR3: TGTGCCAGCAGTCCAGGCCTGGGAGACACTGAAGCTTTCTTT. Its translation: CASSPGLGDTEAFF.